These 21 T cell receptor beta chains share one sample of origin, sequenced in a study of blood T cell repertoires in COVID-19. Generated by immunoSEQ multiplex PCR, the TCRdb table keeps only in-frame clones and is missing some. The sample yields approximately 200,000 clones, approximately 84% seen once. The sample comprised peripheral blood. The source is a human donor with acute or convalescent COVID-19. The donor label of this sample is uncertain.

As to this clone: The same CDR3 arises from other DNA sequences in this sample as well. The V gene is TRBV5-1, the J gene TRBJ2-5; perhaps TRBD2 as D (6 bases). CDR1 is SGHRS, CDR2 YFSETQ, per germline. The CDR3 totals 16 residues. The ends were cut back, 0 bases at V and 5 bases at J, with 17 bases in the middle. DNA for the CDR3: TGCGCCAGCAGCTTGGCCGGGACGGGCGGAGGGGAGACCCAGTACTTC. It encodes CASSLAGTGGGETQYF.

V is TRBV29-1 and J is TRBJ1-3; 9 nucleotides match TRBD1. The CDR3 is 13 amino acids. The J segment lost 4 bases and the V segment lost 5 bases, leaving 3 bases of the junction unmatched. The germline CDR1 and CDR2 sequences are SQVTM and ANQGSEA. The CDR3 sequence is CSVPGTGGNTIYF. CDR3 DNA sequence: TGCAGCGTTCCGGGGACAGGGGGAAACACCATATATTTT.

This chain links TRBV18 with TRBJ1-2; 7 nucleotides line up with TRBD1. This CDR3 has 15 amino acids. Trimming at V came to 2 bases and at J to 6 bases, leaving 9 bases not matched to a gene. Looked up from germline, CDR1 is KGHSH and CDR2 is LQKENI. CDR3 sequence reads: CASSPVQQGLDGYTF. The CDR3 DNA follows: TGTGCCAGCTCACCAGTTCAACAGGGGTTGGATGGCTACACCTTC.

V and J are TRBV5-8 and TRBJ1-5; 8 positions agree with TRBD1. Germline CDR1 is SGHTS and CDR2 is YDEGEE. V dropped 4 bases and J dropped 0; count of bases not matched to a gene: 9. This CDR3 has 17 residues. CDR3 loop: CASSAGTGRYSNQPQHF. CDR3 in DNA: TGTGCCAGCAGCGCCGGGACAGGAAGGTATAGCAATCAGCCCCAGCATTTT.

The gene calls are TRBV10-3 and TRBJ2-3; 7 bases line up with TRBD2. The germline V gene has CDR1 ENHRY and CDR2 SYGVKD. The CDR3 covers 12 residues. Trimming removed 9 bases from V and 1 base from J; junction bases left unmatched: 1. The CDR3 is CAITSGTDTQYF. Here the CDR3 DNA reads TGTGCCATTACTAGCGGCACAGATACGCAGTATTTT.

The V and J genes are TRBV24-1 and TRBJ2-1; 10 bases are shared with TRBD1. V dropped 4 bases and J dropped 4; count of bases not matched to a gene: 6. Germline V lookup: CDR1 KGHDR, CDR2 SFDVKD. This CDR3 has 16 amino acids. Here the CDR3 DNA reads TGTGCCACCAGTGACCAGGGACAGGGGCGTTACAATGAGCAGTTCTTC. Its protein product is CATSDQGQGRYNEQFF.

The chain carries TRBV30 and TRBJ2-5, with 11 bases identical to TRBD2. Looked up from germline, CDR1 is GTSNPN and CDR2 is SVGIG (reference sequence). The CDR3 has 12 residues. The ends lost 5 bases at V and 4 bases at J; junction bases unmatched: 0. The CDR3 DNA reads TGTGCCTGGGGACTAGCGGGAGAGACCCAGTACTTC. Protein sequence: CAWGLAGETQYF.

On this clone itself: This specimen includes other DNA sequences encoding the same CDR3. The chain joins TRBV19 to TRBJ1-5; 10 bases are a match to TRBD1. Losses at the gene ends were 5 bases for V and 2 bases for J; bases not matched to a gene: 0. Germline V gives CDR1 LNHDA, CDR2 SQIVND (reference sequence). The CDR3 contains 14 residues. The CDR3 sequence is CASSGTGGNQPQHF. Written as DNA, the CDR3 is TGTGCCAGTAGTGGGACAGGGGGCAATCAGCCCCAGCATTTT.

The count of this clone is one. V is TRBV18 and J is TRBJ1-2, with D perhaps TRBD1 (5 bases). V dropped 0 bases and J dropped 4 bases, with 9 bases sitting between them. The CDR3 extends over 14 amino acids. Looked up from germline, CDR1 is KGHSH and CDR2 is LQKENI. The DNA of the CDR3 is TGTGCCAGCTCACCACCGACAGAACCCTATGGCTACACCTTC. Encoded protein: CASSPPTEPYGYTF. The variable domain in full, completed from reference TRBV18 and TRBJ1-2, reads NAGVMQNPRHLVRRRGQEARLRCSPMKGHSHVYWYRQLPEEGLKFMVYLQKENIIDESGMPKERFSAEFPKEGPSILRIQQVVRGDSAAYFCASSPPTEPYGYTFGSGTRLTVV.

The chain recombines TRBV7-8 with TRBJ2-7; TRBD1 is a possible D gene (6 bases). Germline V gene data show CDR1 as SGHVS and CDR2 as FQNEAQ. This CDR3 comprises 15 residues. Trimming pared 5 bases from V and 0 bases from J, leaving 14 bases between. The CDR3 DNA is TGTGCCAGCAGCGCCACCGGGACATTCTCCTACGAGCAGTACTTC. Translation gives CASSATGTFSYEQYF. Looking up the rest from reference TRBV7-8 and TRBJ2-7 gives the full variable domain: GAGVSQSPRYKVAKRGQDVALRCDPISGHVSLFWYQQALGQGPEFLTYFQNEAQLDKSGLPSDRFFAERPEGSVSTLKIQRTQQEDSAVYLCASSATGTFSYEQYFGPGTRLTVT.

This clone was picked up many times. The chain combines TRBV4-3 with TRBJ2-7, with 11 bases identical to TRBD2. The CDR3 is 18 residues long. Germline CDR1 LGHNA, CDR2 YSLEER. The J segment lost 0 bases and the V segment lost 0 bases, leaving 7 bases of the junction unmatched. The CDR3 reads CASSQDLAGGLSSYEQYF. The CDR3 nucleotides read TGCGCCAGCAGCCAAGATCTAGCGGGAGGTTTGAGCTCCTACGAGCAGTACTTC.

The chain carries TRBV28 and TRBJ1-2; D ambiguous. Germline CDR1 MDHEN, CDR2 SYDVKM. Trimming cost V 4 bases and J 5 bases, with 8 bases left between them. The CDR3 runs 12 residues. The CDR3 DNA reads TGTGCCAGCAGTTCTAGAACTTATGGCTACACCTTC. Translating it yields CASSSRTYGYTF.

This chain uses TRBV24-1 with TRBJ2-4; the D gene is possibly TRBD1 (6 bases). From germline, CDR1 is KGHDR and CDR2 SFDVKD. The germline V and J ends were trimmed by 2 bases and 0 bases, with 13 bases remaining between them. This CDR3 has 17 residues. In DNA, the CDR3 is TGTGCCACCAGTGATTCGACAGGAATTCTAGCCAAAAACATTCAGTACTTC. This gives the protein CATSDSTGILAKNIQYF.

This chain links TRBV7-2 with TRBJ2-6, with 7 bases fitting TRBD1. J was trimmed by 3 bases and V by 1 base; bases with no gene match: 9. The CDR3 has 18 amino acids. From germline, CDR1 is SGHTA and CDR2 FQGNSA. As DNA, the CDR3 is TGTGCCAGCAGCTTAGTCCCCACAGGGGTGATTGGGGCCAACGTCCTGACTTTC. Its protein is CASSLVPTGVIGANVLTF.

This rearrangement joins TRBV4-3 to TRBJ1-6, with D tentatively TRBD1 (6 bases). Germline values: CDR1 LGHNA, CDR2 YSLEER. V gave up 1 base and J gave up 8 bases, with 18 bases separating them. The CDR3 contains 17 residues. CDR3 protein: CASSQGIRVGTYSPLHF. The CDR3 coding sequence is TGCGCCAGCAGCCAAGGAATCAGGGTGGGGACATATTCACCCCTCCACTTT.

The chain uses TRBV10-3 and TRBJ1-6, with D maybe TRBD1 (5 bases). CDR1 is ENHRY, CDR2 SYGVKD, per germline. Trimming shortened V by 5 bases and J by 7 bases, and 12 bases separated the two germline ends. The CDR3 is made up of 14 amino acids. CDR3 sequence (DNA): TGTGCCATCAGTTCCGCAGGGCCGAATTCACCCCTCCACTTT. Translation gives CAISSAGPNSPLHF.

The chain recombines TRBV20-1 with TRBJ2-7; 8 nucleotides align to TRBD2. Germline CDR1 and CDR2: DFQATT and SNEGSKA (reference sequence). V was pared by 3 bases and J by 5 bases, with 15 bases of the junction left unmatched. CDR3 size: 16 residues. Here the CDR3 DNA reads TGCAGTGCTAGTTCGAGCGGGAGAGCTAGCGTCCACGAGCAGTACTTC. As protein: CSASSSGRASVHEQYF.

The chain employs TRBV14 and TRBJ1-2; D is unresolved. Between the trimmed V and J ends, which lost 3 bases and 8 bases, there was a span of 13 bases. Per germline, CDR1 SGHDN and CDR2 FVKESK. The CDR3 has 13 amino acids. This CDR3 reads CASSQREPGGYTF. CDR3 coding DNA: TGTGCCAGCAGCCAGAGGGAGCCTGGGGGCTACACCTTC.

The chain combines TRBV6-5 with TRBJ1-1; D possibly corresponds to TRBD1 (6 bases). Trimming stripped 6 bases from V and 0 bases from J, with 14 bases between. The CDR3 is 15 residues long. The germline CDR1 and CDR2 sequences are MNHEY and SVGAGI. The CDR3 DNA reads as TGTGCCAGCAGGCGACAGGTCGACATGAACACTGAAGCTTTCTTT. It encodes CASRRQVDMNTEAFF.

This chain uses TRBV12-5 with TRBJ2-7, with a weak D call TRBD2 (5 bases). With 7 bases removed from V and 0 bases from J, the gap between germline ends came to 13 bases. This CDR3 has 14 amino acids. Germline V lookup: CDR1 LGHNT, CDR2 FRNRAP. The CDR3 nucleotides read TGTGCTAGTGTCCGAGGGTCTAACTCCTACGAGCAGTACTTC. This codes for CASVRGSNSYEQYF.

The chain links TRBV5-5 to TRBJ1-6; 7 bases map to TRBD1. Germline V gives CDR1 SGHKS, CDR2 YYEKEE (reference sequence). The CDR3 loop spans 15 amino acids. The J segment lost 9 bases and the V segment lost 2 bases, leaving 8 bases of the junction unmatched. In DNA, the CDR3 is TGTGCCAGCAGCTTCGAGGGGGCGAAAGGTTCACCCCTCCACTTT. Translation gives CASSFEGAKGSPLHF.